The TCR beta chain under discussion was sequenced for a study of immune heterogeneity within non-small cell lung tumors. Per germline, CDR1 GTSNPN and CDR2 SVGIG (reference sequence). This CDR3 is built from 15 residues. Unmatched junction bases numbered 11, after V lost 0 bases and J lost 6 bases. Ten or more counts support this clonotype. CDR3 of TCR beta was amplified by multiplex PCR that used 32 V and 13 J primers. TCRdb re-called the multiplex PCR reads through MiXCR, storing one row per CDR3 protein. The sample includes about 15,000 distinct CDR3 sequences, approximately 30% seen only once; the top ten take less than 5%. Each sample used approximately 570 ng of genomic DNA from bulk tumor tissue. Several spatially distant biopsies were obtained per primary tumor intraoperatively. Patients underwent curative surgery for untreated, newly diagnosed non-small cell lung cancer.

This chain connects TRBV30 to TRBJ2-7; TRBD1 matches at 7 bases. The clonotype was recovered from a man aged 35-49 years with non-small cell lung cancer. Sequencing was carried out using lung tumor tissue. The CDR3 protein is CAWSVRYRGSREQYF. CDR3 coding DNA: TGTGCCTGGAGTGTACGATACAGGGGCTCTCGCGAGCAGTACTTC.